A selection of T cell receptor beta chains follows, all from one sample in a study of long-term antiretroviral therapy in people with HIV. This table comes from immunoSEQ multiplex PCR, and its TCRdb copy is limited to in-frame clones, with some not included. The sample shows fewer than 25,000 clones, about 81% of them seen only once. The sequences come from unsorted PBMCs, collected 1.5 years after starting antiretroviral therapy. These receptors were collected from a man aged 25 to 40 with HIV. CDR3s leave out the opening cysteine and the closing phenylalanine or tryptophan. Each record gives: D gene, clone size, V gene, CDR3 protein. A D gene is named only where the DNA matches it firmly. A row's size may be missing; if present it is once, few, many or a size class.

D gene: -
clone size: -
V gene: TRBV19
CDR3 protein: ASRQMNTEAF

D gene: TRBD1
clone size: -
V gene: TRBV18
CDR3 protein: ASSPNGGDRESYGYT

D gene: -
clone size: -
V gene: TRBV6-1
CDR3 protein: ASSEGGLPDRQY

D gene: -
clone size: -
V gene: TRBV6-5
CDR3 protein: ASSMDYSYEQY

D gene: TRBD2
clone size: -
V gene: TRBV5-6
CDR3 protein: ASSLELAAVRSQF

D gene: TRBD1
clone size: -
V gene: TRBV28
CDR3 protein: ASRVTGAARSLH

D gene: TRBD1
clone size: -
V gene: TRBV2
CDR3 protein: ASTLGAGGLETQY

D gene: TRBD2
clone size: few
V gene: TRBV5-6
CDR3 protein: ASSPGLAGARETQY

D gene: -
clone size: few
V gene: TRBV4-1
CDR3 protein: ASSHSGMANTEAF

D gene: -
clone size: -
V gene: TRBV4-3
CDR3 protein: ASSQDWGGQAYEQY

D gene: -
clone size: -
V gene: TRBV19
CDR3 protein: ASSTPEGSSYEQY

D gene: -
clone size: -
V gene: TRBV10-2
CDR3 protein: ASSAGALIGYT

D gene: -
clone size: -
V gene: TRBV7-9
CDR3 protein: ASSSEGASEQY

D gene: -
clone size: -
V gene: TRBV11-2
CDR3 protein: ASSPGRNYYEQY

D gene: -
clone size: -
V gene: TRBV18
CDR3 protein: ASSPPRGPTEAF

D gene: -
clone size: few
V gene: TRBV14
CDR3 protein: ASSRLGPGVSYNEQF

D gene: -
clone size: -
V gene: TRBV7-2
CDR3 protein: ASSLAYDLAYNEQF

D gene: -
clone size: few
V gene: TRBV15
CDR3 protein: ATSRDPTGPREQY

D gene: -
clone size: -
V gene: TRBV11-2
CDR3 protein: ASSLAAGNVEGYT

D gene: -
clone size: -
V gene: TRBV4-1
CDR3 protein: ASSPGGVAKNIQY

D gene: TRBD1
clone size: -
V gene: TRBV19
CDR3 protein: ASSGTGGPYEQY

D gene: TRBD1
clone size: -
V gene: TRBV29-1
CDR3 protein: SVIRGLQNTGELF

D gene: -
clone size: -
V gene: TRBV5-4
CDR3 protein: ASSLVGGDEQY

D gene: -
clone size: -
V gene: TRBV7-7
CDR3 protein: ASSRNLNTEAF

D gene: -
clone size: -
V gene: TRBV27
CDR3 protein: ASRSEYTEAF

D gene: TRBD1
clone size: -
V gene: TRBV19
CDR3 protein: ASSGTGRRSYNEQF

D gene: TRBD1
clone size: -
V gene: TRBV5-4
CDR3 protein: ASRRGRQGPVETQY

D gene: TRBD1
clone size: -
V gene: TRBV5-1
CDR3 protein: ASSLGQGADTQY

D gene: -
clone size: -
V gene: TRBV19
CDR3 protein: ASSIGGERANVLT

D gene: -
clone size: -
V gene: TRBV7-8
CDR3 protein: ASSPRGGLNEKLF

D gene: TRBD1
clone size: -
V gene: TRBV6-1
CDR3 protein: ASSERQGVSTGELF

D gene: TRBD1
clone size: -
V gene: TRBV13
CDR3 protein: ASSSNRGPANYGYT

D gene: TRBD2
clone size: -
V gene: TRBV11-1
CDR3 protein: ASSLAAGRGGTYNEQF

D gene: -
clone size: few
V gene: TRBV7-8
CDR3 protein: ASSIRQDTGELF

D gene: TRBD1
clone size: -
V gene: TRBV11-2
CDR3 protein: ASRDRGAGELF

D gene: -
clone size: -
V gene: TRBV7-9
CDR3 protein: ASSGGTEAF

D gene: TRBD1
clone size: once
V gene: TRBV28
CDR3 protein: ASSPPPTGINYEQY

D gene: -
clone size: -
V gene: TRBV27
CDR3 protein: ASSLWGGSGYT

D gene: -
clone size: -
V gene: TRBV6-5
CDR3 protein: ASSYSRGGPEAF

D gene: -
clone size: few
V gene: TRBV7-3
CDR3 protein: ASRLLLGGRDGEKLF

D gene: -
clone size: -
V gene: TRBV6-5
CDR3 protein: ASRDTGLTAYEQY

D gene: TRBD2
clone size: -
V gene: TRBV29-1
CDR3 protein: SGGLAGDLVGTQY

D gene: -
clone size: once
V gene: TRBV29-1
CDR3 protein: SVVAYTEAF

D gene: -
clone size: once
V gene: TRBV9
CDR3 protein: ASSPLGDIQY

D gene: TRBD2
clone size: -
V gene: TRBV19
CDR3 protein: ASSFLAGAGSEQY

D gene: -
clone size: -
V gene: TRBV5-1
CDR3 protein: ASSLAGGVNTGELF

D gene: -
clone size: -
V gene: TRBV28
CDR3 protein: ASSLNRNQPQH

D gene: -
clone size: -
V gene: TRBV2
CDR3 protein: ASSEWSGAYEQY

D gene: -
clone size: few
V gene: TRBV30
CDR3 protein: AWSVLMGNTEAF

D gene: -
clone size: -
V gene: TRBV7-9
CDR3 protein: ASSYGGNEKLF

D gene: -
clone size: -
V gene: TRBV7-2
CDR3 protein: ASSYRDRAEYGYT

D gene: TRBD1
clone size: -
V gene: TRBV5-1
CDR3 protein: ASSTGTGDETQY

D gene: TRBD1
clone size: once
V gene: TRBV7-9
CDR3 protein: ASSFGQGEAF

D gene: -
clone size: -
V gene: TRBV7-2
CDR3 protein: ASSFGLTGRYEQY

D gene: -
clone size: -
V gene: TRBV27
CDR3 protein: ASSLTGRGYT

D gene: -
clone size: once
V gene: TRBV10-3
CDR3 protein: ATSTGNTIY

D gene: -
clone size: -
V gene: TRBV6-6
CDR3 protein: ASSYSEGWNSPLH

D gene: TRBD1
clone size: -
V gene: TRBV28
CDR3 protein: ASSPGTGGYFGNTGELF

D gene: TRBD1
clone size: once
V gene: TRBV29-1
CDR3 protein: SVRGQGATEAF